A selection of T cell receptor beta chains follows, all from one sample in a study of blood T cell repertoires in COVID-19. Libraries were prepared by immunoSEQ multiplex PCR; TCRdb keeps only in-frame clonotypes and omits some of them. The sample includes around 120,000 clones, around 89% of them seen just once. The sequencing input was peripheral blood. The receptors here all came from a woman older than 75 with acute or convalescent COVID-19. Both conserved end residues are part of each CDR3. A D gene is named only where the DNA matches it firmly. Clone size appears in some rows only: once, few, many, or a class for an expanded clone.

TGTGCCAGCAGCTTAGGGGGCCGTTTGGAGACCCAGTACTTC,CASSLGGRLETQYF,14,TRBJ2-5,TRBD1,.,TRBV5-5
TGCAGCGTAAACAGGGGATCCTACGAGCAGTACTTC,CSVNRGSYEQYF,12,TRBJ2-7,TRBD1,.,TRBV29-1
TGTGCCAGTAGTACCGGCCACAGGGTAGGCGGCAATCAGCCCCAGCATTTT,CASSTGHRVGGNQPQHF,17,TRBJ1-5,.,.,TRBV19
TGCGCCAGCAGCCAAGATGGACAGCGGTATGGCTACACCTTC,CASSQDGQRYGYTF,14,TRBJ1-2,.,.,TRBV4-1
TGTGCCAGCAGTTCACAGGGTTTCCCGTACGAGCAGTACTTC,CASSSQGFPYEQYF,14,TRBJ2-7,.,once,TRBV27
TGTGCCAGCAGCTTTCTAGCGGGGGTAGGAGATACGCAGTATTTT,CASSFLAGVGDTQYF,15,TRBJ2-3,TRBD2,.,TRBV11-2
TGTGCCATCGCCCAGGGTAGGTACGAGCAGTACTTC,CAIAQGRYEQYF,12,TRBJ2-7,.,.,TRBV10-3
TGCGCCAGCAGCCCGGAAGACAGTAACAATCAGCCCCAGCATTTT,CASSPEDSNNQPQHF,15,TRBJ1-5,.,.,TRBV5-1
TGTGCCAGCAGCTTGGGACTAGCGGGGGGCCTAGGGTACGAGCAGTACTTC,CASSLGLAGGLGYEQYF,17,TRBJ2-7,TRBD2,once,TRBV7-2
TGCGCCAGCAGCCAACTAGGACTAGCTGCCAATGAGCAGTTCTTC,CASSQLGLAANEQFF,15,TRBJ2-1,TRBD2,.,TRBV4-1
TGTGCCAGCAGCAAATTAGCAGGACAAAGAAACAATCAGCCCCAGCATTTT,CASSKLAGQRNNQPQHF,17,TRBJ1-5,.,.,TRBV21-1
TGTGCCAGCAGCTCCCGGGGAGCAGCAGATACGCAGTATTTT,CASSSRGAADTQYF,14,TRBJ2-3,.,.,TRBV11-2
TGTGCCAGCAGTTTATTTTCAGGAAGCTCTGGGGCCAACGTCCTGACTTTC,CASSLFSGSSGANVLTF,17,TRBJ2-6,.,.,TRBV27
TGCGCCAGCAGCCCATCAGTCAGCGGGGGGGCTTATAATGAGCAGTTCTTC,CASSPSVSGGAYNEQFF,17,TRBJ2-1,TRBD2,.,TRBV4-1
TGTGCCAGCAGCTCCTACAGGGAGAGTACCTATGGCTACACCTTC,CASSSYRESTYGYTF,15,TRBJ1-2,.,.,TRBV7-9
TGTGCCAGCAGTTTATTGACTCCTTCGGACAGGGGGAACACTGAAGCTTTCTTT,CASSLLTPSDRGNTEAFF,18,TRBJ1-1,TRBD1,.,TRBV27
TGTGCCAGTAGTGCGGACAGCCGAGGGGCTGAAGCTTTCTTT,CASSADSRGAEAFF,14,TRBJ1-1,.,.,TRBV19
TGTGCCAGCAGTTCGACAGTTAGCAATCAGCCCCAGCATTTT,CASSSTVSNQPQHF,14,TRBJ1-5,.,.,TRBV28
TGTGCCAGCTCACCTGGGGGGAGCTCCTATAATTCACCCCTCCACTTT,CASSPGGSSYNSPLHF,16,TRBJ1-6,.,.,TRBV18
TGTGCCAGCAGCCCGACAGGGAACACTGAAGCTTTCTTT,CASSPTGNTEAFF,13,TRBJ1-1,.,.,TRBV7-2
TGTGCCAGCAGACGGACAGGAGCCTACGAGCAGTACTTC,CASRRTGAYEQYF,13,TRBJ2-7,TRBD1,.,TRBV6-5
TGTGCCAGCAGCAGACAGGGGGCGGTAACTGAGCAGTTCTTC,CASSRQGAVTEQFF,14,TRBJ2-1,TRBD1,.,TRBV7-3
TGTGCCAGCAGTTTGTCAGCTAGTCGACCTTCTAACTATGGCTACACCTTC,CASSLSASRPSNYGYTF,17,TRBJ1-2,.,.,TRBV27
TGTGCCAGCAGCTTCTTAGAGAGCAATCAGCCCCAGCATTTT,CASSFLESNQPQHF,14,TRBJ1-5,.,.,TRBV7-8
TGTGCCAGCAGCCGTCGGACCGGACTCTACGAGCAGTACTTC,CASSRRTGLYEQYF,14,TRBJ2-7,.,.,TRBV5-8
TGTGCCAGCAGTCCAGACAGGGACGAGACCCAGTACTTC,CASSPDRDETQYF,13,TRBJ2-5,TRBD1,.,TRBV2
TGTGCCAGCAGTGATGGGAGGGTTAACTATGGCTACACCTTC,CASSDGRVNYGYTF,14,TRBJ1-2,.,.,TRBV2
TGTGCCAGCAGTGCGGCAGGGATTGCTAACTATGGCTACACCTTC,CASSAAGIANYGYTF,15,TRBJ1-2,.,.,TRBV2
TGTGCCAGCAGTGAGACCCCAGGGTTCTTTAATGAAAAACTGTTTTTT,CASSETPGFFNEKLFF,16,TRBJ1-4,.,.,TRBV6-1
TGTGCCAGCAGATTCGGGGAGCAGTACTTC,CASRFGEQYF,10,TRBJ2-7,.,.,TRBV6-5
TGTGCCAGCAGCCGGGGGACTGAAGCTTTCTTT,CASSRGTEAFF,11,TRBJ1-1,.,.,TRBV13
TGTGCCAGCAACCCCGAGTATAGCAATCAGCCCCAGCATTTT,CASNPEYSNQPQHF,14,TRBJ1-5,.,.,TRBV2
TGTGCCAGCTCACCATTTATGCGAGGGACAGGGGACGAGCAGTACTTC,CASSPFMRGTGDEQYF,16,TRBJ2-7,TRBD1,.,TRBV18
TGTGCCAGCAACCACTCCTGGGACAGTCTCTCCTACGAGCAGTACTTC,CASNHSWDSLSYEQYF,16,TRBJ2-7,TRBD1,.,TRBV6-4
TGTGCCAGCAGCGTAGGCGGGGGTACCTACGAGCAGTACTTC,CASSVGGGTYEQYF,14,TRBJ2-7,TRBD2,.,TRBV9
TGTGCCAGCAGCCACAAGGCCCGGGTCACCGGGGAGCTGTTTTTT,CASSHKARVTGELFF,15,TRBJ2-2,.,few,TRBV3-1/TRBV3-2
TGTGCCAGCAGCTCGGGACTAGCGGGGGGGCCAAGTGTCACAGATACGCAGTATTTT,CASSSGLAGGPSVTDTQYF,19,TRBJ2-3,TRBD2,.,TRBV5-4
TGTGCCAGCAGTTCAAGGACAGGGTTGCAGCCCCAGCATTTT,CASSSRTGLQPQHF,14,TRBJ1-5,TRBD1,.,TRBV27
TGCGCCAGCAATTGTATACGGGGGACTCCGAACACCGGGGAGCTGTTTTTT,CASNCIRGTPNTGELFF,17,TRBJ2-2,.,.,TRBV23-1
TGCGCCAGCAGCTTGCCAGGGGTAGGCGAGCAGTTCTTC,CASSLPGVGEQFF,13,TRBJ2-1,.,.,TRBV5-1
TGTGCCAGCACTAAATACGGGGGAAGTGGCTACACCTTC,CASTKYGGSGYTF,13,TRBJ1-2,.,.,TRBV28
TGTGCCAGCAGCGTAGCGGTGAACACCGGGGAGCTGTTTTTT,CASSVAVNTGELFF,14,TRBJ2-2,.,.,TRBV9
TGCAGCGTTGAGAGGGCAACTAATGAAAAACTGTTTTTT,CSVERATNEKLFF,13,TRBJ1-4,.,.,TRBV29-1
TGTGCCAGCAGCCAAGGAAGCCTGGGGGGTGGGGAGACCCAGTACTTC,CASSQGSLGGGETQYF,16,TRBJ2-5,.,.,TRBV3-1/TRBV3-2
TGTGCCAGCAGCTCGGGGGACAGTAGCAATCAGCCCCAGCATTTT,CASSSGDSSNQPQHF,15,TRBJ1-5,TRBD1,.,TRBV7-9
TGTGCCAGTTCCCGGGACAGGGGGACTTGGGAGACCCAGTACTTC,CASSRDRGTWETQYF,15,TRBJ2-5,TRBD1,.,TRBV19
TGTGCCACCAGTGAGTCGGGACAGGGGTCGGCCGGGGAGCTGTTTTTT,CATSESGQGSAGELFF,16,TRBJ2-2,TRBD1,.,TRBV24-1
TGCGCCAGCAGCCCCGGGACAGGGAACACTGAAGCTTTCTTT,CASSPGTGNTEAFF,14,TRBJ1-1,TRBD1,.,TRBV5-1
TGCGCCAGCAGTCCCCTAGCGAACACCGGGGAGCTGTTTTTT,CASSPLANTGELFF,14,TRBJ2-2,.,.,TRBV5-1
TGTGCCAGCAGCACTACAGGGGGCTCCTATAATTCACCCCTCCACTTT,CASSTTGGSYNSPLHF,16,TRBJ1-6,TRBD1,.,TRBV9
TGTGCCAGCAGCTTAAGACCCACAGCAGGGGGGGAGACCCAGTACTTC,CASSLRPTAGGETQYF,16,TRBJ2-5,.,.,TRBV7-3
TGTGCCAGCACCCTTAACGGCAGGGACCAAGAGACCCAGTACTTC,CASTLNGRDQETQYF,15,TRBJ2-5,.,.,TRBV7-3
TGTGCCAGCAGTCAAAATCAGGGTTTTGGGGGCTACACCTTC,CASSQNQGFGGYTF,14,TRBJ1-2,.,few,TRBV6-5
TGTGCCAGCAGTTCATACAGGGGAGAGGGCTACGAGCAGTACTTC,CASSSYRGEGYEQYF,15,TRBJ2-7,TRBD1,.,TRBV6-5
TGTGCCAGCAGCGGACTATCAGGAACTGAAGCTTTCTTT,CASSGLSGTEAFF,13,TRBJ1-1,.,.,TRBV6-5
TGTGCCAGCAGCTTGGCGAACCGGGACAGGGAAGGTAATGGCTACACCTTC,CASSLANRDREGNGYTF,17,TRBJ1-2,TRBD1,.,TRBV5-4
TGTGCCAGCAGTTCTCCCCGGGCCTACGAGCAGTACTTC,CASSSPRAYEQYF,13,TRBJ2-7,.,.,TRBV6-2/TRBV6-3
TGTGCCAGCAGTTTAAAGGACAGGGGGCGAGCTTTCTTT,CASSLKDRGRAFF,13,TRBJ1-1,TRBD1,.,TRBV12-3/TRBV12-4